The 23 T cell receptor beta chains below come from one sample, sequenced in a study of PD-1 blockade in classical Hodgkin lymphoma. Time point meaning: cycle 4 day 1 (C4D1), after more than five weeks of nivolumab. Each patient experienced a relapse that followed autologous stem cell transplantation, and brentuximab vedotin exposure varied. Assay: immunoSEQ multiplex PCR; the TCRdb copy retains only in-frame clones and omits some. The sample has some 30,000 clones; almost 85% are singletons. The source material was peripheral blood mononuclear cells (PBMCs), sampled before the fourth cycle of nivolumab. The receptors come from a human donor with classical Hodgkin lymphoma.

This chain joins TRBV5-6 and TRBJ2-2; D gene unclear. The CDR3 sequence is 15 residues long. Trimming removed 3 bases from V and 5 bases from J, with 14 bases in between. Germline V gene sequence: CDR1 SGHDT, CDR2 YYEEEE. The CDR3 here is CASSSSFGWTGELFF. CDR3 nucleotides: TGTGCCAGCAGCTCCAGTTTTGGGTGGACCGGGGAGCTGTTTTTT.

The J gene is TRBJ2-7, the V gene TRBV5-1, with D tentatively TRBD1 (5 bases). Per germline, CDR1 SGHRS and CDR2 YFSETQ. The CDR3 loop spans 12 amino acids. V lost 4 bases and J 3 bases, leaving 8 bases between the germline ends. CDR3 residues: CASSPDSYEQYF. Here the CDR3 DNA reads TGCGCCAGCAGCCCTGACAGCTACGAGCAGTACTTC.

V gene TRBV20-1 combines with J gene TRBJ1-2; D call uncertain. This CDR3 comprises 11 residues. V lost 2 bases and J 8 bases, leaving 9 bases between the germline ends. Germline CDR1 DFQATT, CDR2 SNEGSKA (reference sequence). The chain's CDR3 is CSARLGEGYTF. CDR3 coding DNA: TGCAGTGCTAGACTAGGTGAGGGCTACACCTTC.

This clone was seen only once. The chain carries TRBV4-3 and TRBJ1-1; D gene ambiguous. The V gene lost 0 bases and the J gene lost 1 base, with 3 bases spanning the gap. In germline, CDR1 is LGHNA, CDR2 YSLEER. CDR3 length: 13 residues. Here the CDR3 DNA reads TGCGCCAGCAGCCAAGACCGGAACACTGAAGCTTTCTTT. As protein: CASSQDRNTEAFF.

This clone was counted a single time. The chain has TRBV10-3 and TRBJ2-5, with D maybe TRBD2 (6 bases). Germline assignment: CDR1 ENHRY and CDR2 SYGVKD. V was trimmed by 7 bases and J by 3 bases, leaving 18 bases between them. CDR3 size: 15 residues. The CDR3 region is CAINTGPPGEETQYF. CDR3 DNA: TGTGCCATCAACACCGGGCCACCGGGGGAAGAGACCCAGTACTTC.

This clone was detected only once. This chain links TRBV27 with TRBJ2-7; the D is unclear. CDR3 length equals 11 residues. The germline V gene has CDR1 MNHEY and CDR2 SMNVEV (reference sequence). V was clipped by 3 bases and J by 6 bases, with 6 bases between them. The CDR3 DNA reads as TGTGCCAGCAGTTTTGCTTCCGAGCAGTACTTC. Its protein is CASSFASEQYF.

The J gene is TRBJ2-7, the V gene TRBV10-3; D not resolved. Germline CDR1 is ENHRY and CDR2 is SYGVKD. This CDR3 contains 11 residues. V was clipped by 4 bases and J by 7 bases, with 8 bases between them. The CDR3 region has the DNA TGTGCCATCAGTGGGTCCATAGAGCAGTACTTC. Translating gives CAISGSIEQYF.

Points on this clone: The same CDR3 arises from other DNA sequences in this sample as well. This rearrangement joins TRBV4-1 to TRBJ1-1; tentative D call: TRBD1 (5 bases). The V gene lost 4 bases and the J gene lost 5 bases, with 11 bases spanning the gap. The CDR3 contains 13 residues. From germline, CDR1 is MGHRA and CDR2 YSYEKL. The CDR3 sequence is CASSPQRGTEAFF. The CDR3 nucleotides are TGCGCCAGCAGCCCGCAACGGGGGACTGAAGCTTTCTTT.

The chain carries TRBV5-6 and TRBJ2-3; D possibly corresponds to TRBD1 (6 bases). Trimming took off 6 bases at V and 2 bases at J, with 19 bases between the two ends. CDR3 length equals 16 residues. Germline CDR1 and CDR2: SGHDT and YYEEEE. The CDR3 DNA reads TGTGCCAGCAACGTGGGAACTGACAGGATCACAGATACGCAGTATTTT. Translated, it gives CASNVGTDRITDTQYF.

The CDR3 here is CASSWQGRNEQFF. The DNA of the CDR3 is TGTGCCAGCAGCTGGCAGGGGCGCAATGAGCAGTTCTTC. The J gene is TRBJ2-1, the V gene TRBV11-3; D is possibly TRBD1 (6 bases). CDR1 and CDR2 from the germline V gene are SGHNT and YENEEA. V lost 4 bases, J lost 6 bases, and 10 bases lay in between. The CDR3 spans 13 residues.

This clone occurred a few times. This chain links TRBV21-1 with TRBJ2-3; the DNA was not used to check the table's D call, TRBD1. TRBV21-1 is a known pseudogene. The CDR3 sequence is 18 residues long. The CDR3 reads CASSKRTSGQEGTDTQYF. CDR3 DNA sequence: TGTGCCAGCAGCAAACGAACGAGCGGACAGGAAGGCACAGATACGCAGTATTTT.

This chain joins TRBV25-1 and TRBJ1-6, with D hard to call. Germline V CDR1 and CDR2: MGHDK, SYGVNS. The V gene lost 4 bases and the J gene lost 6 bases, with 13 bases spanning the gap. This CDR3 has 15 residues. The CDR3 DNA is TGTGCCAGCAGTGTCGGGTCGAATCTTAATTCACCCCTCCACTTT. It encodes CASSVGSNLNSPLHF.

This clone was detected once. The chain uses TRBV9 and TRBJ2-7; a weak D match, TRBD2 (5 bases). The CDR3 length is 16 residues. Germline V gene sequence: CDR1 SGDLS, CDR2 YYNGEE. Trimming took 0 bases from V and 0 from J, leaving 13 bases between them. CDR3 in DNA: TGTGCCAGCAGCGTAGCTGGGAGCCCTAGCTCCTACGAGCAGTACTTC. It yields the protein CASSVAGSPSSYEQYF.

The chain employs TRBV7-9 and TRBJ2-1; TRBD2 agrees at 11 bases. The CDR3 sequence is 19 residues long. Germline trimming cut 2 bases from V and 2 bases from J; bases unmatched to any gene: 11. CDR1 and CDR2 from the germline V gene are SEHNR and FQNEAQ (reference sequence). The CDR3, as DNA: TGTGCCAGCAGCTTAATGGCAGGGACTAGCGGCCACACCTACAATGAGCAGTTCTTC. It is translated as CASSLMAGTSGHTYNEQFF.

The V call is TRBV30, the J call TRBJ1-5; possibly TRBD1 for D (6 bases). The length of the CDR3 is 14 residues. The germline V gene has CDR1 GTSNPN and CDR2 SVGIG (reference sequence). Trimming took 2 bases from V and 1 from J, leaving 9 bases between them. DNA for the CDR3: TGTGCCTGGAGTTCTGGGACAAGCAATCAGCCCCAGCATTTT. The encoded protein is CAWSSGTSNQPQHF.

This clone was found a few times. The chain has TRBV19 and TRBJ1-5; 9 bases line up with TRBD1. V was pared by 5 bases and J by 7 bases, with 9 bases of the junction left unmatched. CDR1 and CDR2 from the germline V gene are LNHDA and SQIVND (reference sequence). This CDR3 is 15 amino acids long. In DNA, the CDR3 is TGTGCCAGTAGTGGTTCCGGGACAGGGATACAGCCCCAGCATTTT. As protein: CASSGSGTGIQPQHF.

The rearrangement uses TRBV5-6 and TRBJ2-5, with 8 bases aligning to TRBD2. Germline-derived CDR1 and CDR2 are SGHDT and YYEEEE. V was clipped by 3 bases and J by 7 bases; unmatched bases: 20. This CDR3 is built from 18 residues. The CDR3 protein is CASSSGPRASGGWGTQYF. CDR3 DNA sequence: TGTGCCAGCAGCTCGGGTCCGAGGGCCAGCGGGGGATGGGGGACCCAGTACTTC.

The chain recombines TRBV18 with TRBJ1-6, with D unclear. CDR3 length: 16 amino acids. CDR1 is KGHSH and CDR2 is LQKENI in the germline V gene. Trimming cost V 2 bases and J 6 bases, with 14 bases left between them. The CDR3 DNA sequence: TGTGCCAGCTCACCATACCAAGGATCGGGTAATTCACCCCTCCACTTT. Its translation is CASSPYQGSGNSPLHF.

The CDR3 reads CASSLDRTFSYEQYF. As DNA, the CDR3 is TGCGCCAGCAGCCTCGACCGGACATTCTCCTACGAGCAGTACTTC. V usage is TRBV5-1 and J usage is TRBJ2-7; D possibly corresponds to TRBD1 (5 bases). Germline values: CDR1 SGHRS, CDR2 YFSETQ. Trimming left V 4 bases short and J 0 bases short, with 14 bases between. The CDR3 extends over 15 amino acids.

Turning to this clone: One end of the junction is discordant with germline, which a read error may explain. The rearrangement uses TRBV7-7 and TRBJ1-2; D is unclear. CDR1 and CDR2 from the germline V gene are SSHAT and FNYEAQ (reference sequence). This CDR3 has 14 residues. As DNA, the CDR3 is TGCGCCAGCAGCCAAGTTGGGGAAGACTATGGCTACACCTTC. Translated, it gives CASSQVGEDYGYTF. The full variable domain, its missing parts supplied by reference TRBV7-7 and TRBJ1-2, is GAGVSQSPRYKVTKRGQDVTLRCDPISSHATLYWYQQALGQGPEFLTYFNYEAQPDKSGLPSDRFSAERPEGSISTLTIQRTEQRDSAMYRCASSQVGEDYGYTFGSGTRLTVV.

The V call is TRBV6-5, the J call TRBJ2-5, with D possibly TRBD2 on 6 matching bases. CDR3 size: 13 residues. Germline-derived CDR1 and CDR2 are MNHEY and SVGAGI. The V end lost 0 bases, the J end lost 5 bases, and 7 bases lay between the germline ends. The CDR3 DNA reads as TGTGCCAGCAGTTACTCGGGGGGTGAGACCCAGTACTTC. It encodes CASSYSGGETQYF.

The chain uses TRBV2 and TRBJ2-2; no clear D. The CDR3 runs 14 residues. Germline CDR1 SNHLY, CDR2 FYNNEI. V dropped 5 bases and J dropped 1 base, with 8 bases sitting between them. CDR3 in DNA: TGTGCCAGCAGTCTAACCCTGAACACCGGGGAGCTGTTTTTT. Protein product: CASSLTLNTGELFF.

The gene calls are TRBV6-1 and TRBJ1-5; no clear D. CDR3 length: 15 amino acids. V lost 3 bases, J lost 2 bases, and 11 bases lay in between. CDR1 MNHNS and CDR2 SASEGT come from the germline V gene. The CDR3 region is CASSDTEDGNQPQHF. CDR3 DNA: TGTGCCAGCAGTGACACAGAGGATGGCAATCAGCCCCAGCATTTT.